One and the same sample provided the 26 T cell receptor beta chains below, sequenced in a study of blood T cell repertoires in COVID-19. Repertoires were generated with immunoSEQ multiplex PCR, while TCRdb's copy carries only in-frame clones and drops some. This sample has 200,000 to 300,000 clones, with about 83% found just once. The sequenced sample was peripheral blood. These receptors were taken from a human donor in a cohort sampled during active COVID-19.

The rearrangement links TRBV27 to TRBJ2-2; D perhaps matches TRBD1 (5 bases). V shed 3 bases and J shed 0 bases, with 11 bases lying between them. Germline-derived CDR1 and CDR2 are MNHEY and SMNVEV (reference sequence). The CDR3 is 16 residues long. The CDR3 loop is CASSFLGDPNTGELFF. The DNA of the CDR3 is TGTGCCAGCAGTTTCTTAGGGGATCCGAACACCGGGGAGCTGTTTTTT.

The chain has TRBV2 and TRBJ2-3, with TRBD1 as a possible D gene (6 bases). V was pared by 9 bases and J by 8 bases, with 9 bases between. Germline lookup yields CDR1 SNHLY and CDR2 FYNNEI. The CDR3 is made up of 10 amino acids. CDR3 nucleotides: TGTGCCAGAGGACAGACTACGCAGTATTTT. It specifies CARGQTTQYF.

The rearrangement uses TRBV6-5 and TRBJ2-3; TRBD1 might be the D (6 bases). Germline CDR1 MNHEY, CDR2 SVGAGI. The CDR3 contains 12 residues. Trimming pared 7 bases from V and 5 bases from J, leaving 10 bases between. The CDR3 loop reads CASIPRGDTQYF. CDR3 in DNA: TGTGCCAGCATCCCCAGGGGAGATACGCAGTATTTT.

In its sample, this clone was seen a few times. V is TRBV5-1 and J is TRBJ2-2, with D tentatively TRBD1 (6 bases). The CDR3 loop spans 13 amino acids. Germline V gives CDR1 SGHRS, CDR2 YFSETQ. V lost 4 bases and J lost 5, with 9 bases in between. This CDR3 reads CASSPDRTGELFF. The CDR3 region has the DNA TGCGCCAGCAGCCCGGACAGAACCGGGGAGCTGTTTTTT. The variable domain in full, completed from reference TRBV5-1 and TRBJ2-2, reads KAGVTQTPRYLIKTRGQQVTLSCSPISGHRSVSWYQQTPGQGLQFLFEYFSETQRNKGNFPGRFSGRQFSNSRSEMNVSTLELGDSALYLCASSPDRTGELFFGEGSRLTVL.

This clone was counted once. The chain couples TRBV4-1 to TRBJ2-7; 9 bases line up with TRBD1. J lost 2 bases, V lost 8 bases, and 7 bases had no gene match. Germline CDR1 MGHRA, CDR2 YSYEKL. The CDR3 is made up of 14 amino acids. CDR3 nucleotide sequence: TGCGCCAGCGGGCCCGGGACAGGGACCTACGAGCAGTACTTC. Residues: CASGPGTGTYEQYF.

The CDR3 reads CASSVGDTSQSGNTIYF. The CDR3 DNA sequence: TGTGCCAGCAGCGTAGGAGACACCAGTCAGTCTGGAAACACCATATATTTT. V is TRBV9 and J is TRBJ1-3; D is ambiguous. V lost 0 bases, J lost 1 base, and 14 bases lay in between. Germline V gene sequence: CDR1 SGDLS, CDR2 YYNGEE. CDR3 size: 17 residues.

This clone was observed a few times. This chain joins TRBV11-2 and TRBJ2-1; 8 nucleotides agree with TRBD2. Germline values: CDR1 SGHAT, CDR2 FQNNGV. This CDR3 is 15 amino acids long. The trim removed 3 bases at V and 5 bases at J, leaving 6 bases unmatched. The DNA for the CDR3 is TGTGCCAGCAGCTTTAGCGGGGCAAACCACAATGAGCAGTTCTTC. Protein sequence: CASSFSGANHNEQFF.

The chain employs TRBV24-1 and TRBJ2-7; weak D call: TRBD1 (5 bases). Germline CDR1 is KGHDR and CDR2 is SFDVKD. This CDR3 has 14 amino acids. Trimming removed 3 bases from V and 3 bases from J, with 11 bases in between. CDR3 sequence (DNA): TGTGCCACCAGTGATAAGGGGAAGGTCTACGAGCAGTACTTC. It codes for CATSDKGKVYEQYF.

This chain uses TRBV18 with TRBJ1-5; possibly TRBD1 for D (6 bases). The CDR3 loop spans 15 amino acids. Trimming took 1 base from V and 4 from J, leaving 11 bases between them. Germline V gives CDR1 KGHSH, CDR2 LQKENI. In nucleotides, the CDR3 is TGTGCCAGCTCACCACAAACCCAGGGGAATCAGCCCCAGCATTTT. Translation gives CASSPQTQGNQPQHF. The complete variable domain, with remaining parts taken from reference TRBV18 and TRBJ1-5, reads NAGVMQNPRHLVRRRGQEARLRCSPMKGHSHVYWYRQLPEEGLKFMVYLQKENIIDESGMPKERFSAEFPKEGPSILRIQQVVRGDSAAYFCASSPQTQGNQPQHFGDGTRLSIL.

This chain links TRBV9 with TRBJ2-5; TRBD2 is a possible D gene (6 bases). V shed 3 bases and J shed 3 bases, with 12 bases lying between them. Per the germline V gene, CDR1 is SGDLS and CDR2 is YYNGEE. CDR3 length equals 14 residues. DNA of the CDR3: TGTGCCAGCAGCGCGGGACTTGTAGAAGAGACCCAGTACTTC. It is translated as CASSAGLVEETQYF. The variable domain in full, with the rest retrieved from reference TRBV9 and TRBJ2-5, is DSGVTQTPKHLITATGQRVTLRCSPRSGDLSVYWYQQSLDQGLQFLIQYYNGEERAKGNILERFSAQQFPDLHSELNLSSLELGDSALYFCASSAGLVEETQYFGPGTRLLVL.

This chain joins TRBV28 and TRBJ1-4; weak D call: TRBD1 (6 bases). V dropped 5 bases and J dropped 7 bases, with 17 bases sitting between them. The V gene's germline CDR1 is MDHEN and CDR2 SYDVKM. The length of the CDR3 is 15 residues. The CDR3 nucleotides are TGTGCCAGCAGTCCTCAAGGGGGAATGAGTGAAAAACTGTTTTTT. This encodes CASSPQGGMSEKLFF.

The chain links TRBV29-1 to TRBJ1-4, with D possibly matching TRBD1 (6 bases). Trimming took 7 bases from V and 2 from J, leaving 8 bases between them. In germline, CDR1 is SQVTM, CDR2 ANQGSEA. The CDR3 runs to 12 residues. CDR3 in amino acids: CSGGATNEKLFF. DNA of the CDR3: TGCAGCGGGGGGGCTACTAATGAAAAACTGTTTTTT. The full variable domain, in which reference TRBV29-1 and TRBJ1-4 provide the parts outside the CDR3, is SAVISQKPSRDICQRGTSLTIQCQVDSQVTMMFWYRQQPGQSLTLIATANQGSEATYESGFVIDKFPISRPNLTFSTLTVSNMSPEDSSIYLCSGGATNEKLFFGSGTQLSVL.

The chain combines TRBV28 with TRBJ1-4; D not resolved. Per the germline V gene, CDR1 is MDHEN and CDR2 is SYDVKM. The CDR3 has 15 amino acids. V dropped 3 bases and J dropped 4 bases, with 12 bases sitting between them. The CDR3 DNA sequence: TGTGCCAGCAGTTTTCATCGAACAGTTAATGAAAAACTGTTTTTT. Its translation is CASSFHRTVNEKLFF.

This chain links TRBV7-9 with TRBJ1-2, with 7 nucleotides matching TRBD1. Germline CDR1 reads SEHNR; CDR2 reads FQNEAQ (reference sequence). V lost 2 bases and J lost 4; bases outside the gene matches: 4. CDR3 length equals 14 residues. CDR3 sequence (DNA): TGTGCCAGCAGCTTAAACGCAGGGGGCTATGGCTACACCTTC. Its protein product is CASSLNAGGYGYTF.

The rearrangement uses TRBV2 and TRBJ1-5, with D possibly being TRBD1 (6 bases). V lost 7 bases, J lost 3 bases, and 13 bases lay in between. CDR1 is SNHLY and CDR2 is FYNNEI in the germline V gene. The CDR3 runs to 14 residues. CDR3 DNA sequence: TGTGCCAGCAAGGACAGACTAATCAATCAGCCCCAGCATTTT. It is translated as CASKDRLINQPQHF.

This chain uses TRBV9 with TRBJ1-5, with D tentatively TRBD1 (6 bases). V was pared by 4 bases and J by 5 bases, with 16 bases between. CDR3 size: 15 residues. Germline V CDR1 and CDR2: SGDLS, YYNGEE. CDR3 DNA sequence: TGTGCCAGCAGCAAAACCGGGACAAGAGATCAGCCCCAGCATTTT. Its translation is CASSKTGTRDQPQHF.

This clone appeared a single time. V usage is TRBV3-1 (or the pseudogene TRBV3-2) and J usage is TRBJ1-5; 8 bases align to TRBD1. This CDR3 has 16 amino acids. The V segment lost 5 bases and the J segment 7 bases; nucleotides outside the gene matches: 13. In germline, CDR1 is LGHDT, CDR2 YNNKEL (reference sequence). CDR3 sequence (DNA): TGTGCCAGCAGCTTGGGGACTCCAGGGGGCGCACAGCCCCAGCATTTT. This codes for CASSLGTPGGAQPQHF.

The chain carries TRBV5-1 and TRBJ2-7; weak D call: TRBD1 (5 bases). CDR1 and CDR2 (germline): SGHRS, YFSETQ. The V end lost 3 bases, the J end lost 2 bases, and 12 bases lay between the germline ends. The CDR3 consists of 14 residues. CDR3 sequence: CASSSKQVPYEQYF. The CDR3 DNA is TGCGCCAGCAGCTCTAAACAGGTACCCTACGAGCAGTACTTC.

A single count supports this clone. The V gene is TRBV30, the J gene TRBJ1-5; maybe TRBD1 (6 bases). The CDR3 has 15 amino acids. The V and J ends lost 3 bases and 6 bases respectively, with 18 bases between them. Germline assignment: CDR1 GTSNPN and CDR2 SVGIG (reference sequence). CDR3 sequence reads: CAWRPKGGAGQPQHF. Here the CDR3 DNA reads TGTGCCTGGAGACCAAAGGGGGGGGCTGGTCAGCCCCAGCATTTT.

The chain carries TRBV7-9 and TRBJ2-1, with 12 bases matching TRBD2. CDR3 length equals 16 residues. The V gene's germline CDR1 is SEHNR and CDR2 FQNEAQ (reference sequence). The trim removed 8 bases at V and 1 base at J, leaving 6 bases unmatched. The CDR3 DNA reads TGTGCCAGCGGACCTAGCGGGGGGGCGTCCTACAATGAGCAGTTCTTC. Amino acids: CASGPSGGASYNEQFF.

The chain employs TRBV5-6 and TRBJ1-6, with D perhaps TRBD1 (5 bases). Trimming took off 2 bases at V and 0 bases at J, with 12 bases between the two ends. Germline CDR1 is SGHDT and CDR2 is YYEEEE. There are 17 residues in the CDR3. CDR3 DNA: TGTGCCAGCAGCTTCCGGCGGGGGAGCTCCTATAATTCACCCCTCCACTTT. Its protein product is CASSFRRGSSYNSPLHF.

The V and J genes are TRBV20-1 and TRBJ2-3; tentative D call: TRBD2 (5 bases). Trimming shortened V by 5 bases and J by 8 bases, and 11 bases separated the two germline ends. CDR1 and CDR2 (germline): DFQATT, SNEGSKA (reference sequence). The CDR3 contains 11 residues. CDR3: CSAPGLITQYF. CDR3 nucleotide sequence: TGCAGTGCTCCGGGATTGATTACGCAGTATTTT.

The gene calls are TRBV30 and TRBJ2-7; TRBD1 agrees at 9 bases. The ends lost 4 bases at V and 2 bases at J; junction bases unmatched: 9. The CDR3 sequence is 15 residues long. Germline V CDR1 and CDR2: GTSNPN, SVGIG (reference sequence). CDR3 amino acids: CAWTTGTGRTYEQYF. Here the CDR3 DNA reads TGTGCCTGGACTACCGGGACAGGGAGGACCTACGAGCAGTACTTC.

The chain uses TRBV6-2 or TRBV6-3 and TRBJ2-2; D remains unclear. The CDR3 is 12 residues long. Per germline, CDR1 MNHEY and CDR2 SVGEGT. Trimming took 4 bases from V and 8 from J, leaving 8 bases between them. CDR3 in amino acids: CASSSPRGELFF. CDR3 DNA sequence: TGTGCCAGCAGTTCCCCCAGGGGGGAGCTGTTTTTT.

The rearrangement joins TRBV7-2 to TRBJ1-1; D unclear. The CDR3 covers 11 residues. Germline V gene data show CDR1 as SGHTA and CDR2 as FQGNSA. The V gene lost 6 bases and the J gene lost 8 bases, with 10 bases spanning the gap. The CDR3: CASRLTAEAFF. In nucleotides, the CDR3 is TGTGCCAGCAGACTTACAGCAGAAGCTTTCTTT.

The J gene is TRBJ2-7, the V gene TRBV12-3 or TRBV12-4, with a weak D call TRBD2 (5 bases). The CDR3 consists of 13 residues. The V end was cut by 5 bases, the J end by 5 bases, with 13 bases between. CDR3 residues: CASSEGIGHEQYF. Here the CDR3 DNA reads TGTGCCAGCAGTGAGGGAATCGGCCACGAGCAGTACTTC.